This T cell receptor (beta chain) was identified during a study of regulatory T cells in long-lasting Graves disease. Time point meaning: persistent/refractory GD, antithyroid drugs over 5 years with positive TRAb. There was RNA extracted from PBMCs, and the TCR library was made from it. CDR3-region Arm-PCR and iRepertoire HTBI primers produced the TCR beta libraries. TCRdb used MiXCR to reprocess the multiplex PCR reads, holding one entry per CDR3 protein. The sample contains about 470,000 distinct CDR3 sequences, roughly 20% of which appear only once. CDR3 size: 14 residues. With 6 bases clipped from V and 2 bases from J, the junction kept 10 bases outside the gene matches. Germline CDR1 reads DFQATT; CDR2 reads SNEGSKA (reference sequence).

V is TRBV20-1 and J is TRBJ2-7; TRBD1 matches 7 bases. The receptor was derived from a female donor with Graves disease. Here the sequenced sample was peripheral blood mononuclear cells (PBMCs), taken when the disease was refractory, from a patient treated with antithyroid drugs. This CDR3 reads CSARDSEYTYEQYF. The CDR3 region has the DNA TGCAGTGCCAGGGACAGCGAGTACACCTACGAGCAGTACTTC.